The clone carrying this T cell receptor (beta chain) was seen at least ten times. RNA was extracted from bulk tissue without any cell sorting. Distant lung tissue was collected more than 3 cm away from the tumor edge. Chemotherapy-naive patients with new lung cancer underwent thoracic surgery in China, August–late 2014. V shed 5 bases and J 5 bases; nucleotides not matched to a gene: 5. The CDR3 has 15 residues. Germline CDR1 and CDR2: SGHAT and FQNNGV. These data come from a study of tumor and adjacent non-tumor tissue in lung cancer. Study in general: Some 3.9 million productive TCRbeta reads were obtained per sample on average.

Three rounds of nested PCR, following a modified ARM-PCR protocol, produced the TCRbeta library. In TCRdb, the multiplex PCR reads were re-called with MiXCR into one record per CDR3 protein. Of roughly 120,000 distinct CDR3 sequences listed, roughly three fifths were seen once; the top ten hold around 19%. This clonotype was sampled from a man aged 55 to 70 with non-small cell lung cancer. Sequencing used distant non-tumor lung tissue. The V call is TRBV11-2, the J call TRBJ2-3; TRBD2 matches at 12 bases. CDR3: CASSASGRAIDTQYF. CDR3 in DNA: TGTGCCAGCAGCGCTAGCGGGAGGGCCATAGATACGCAGTATTTT. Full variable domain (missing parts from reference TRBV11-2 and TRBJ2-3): EAGVAQSPRYKIIEKRQSVAFWCNPISGHATLYWYQQILGQGPKLLIQFQNNGVVDDSQLPKDRFSAERLKGVDSTLKIQPAKLEDSAVYLCASSASGRAIDTQYFGPGTRLTVL.